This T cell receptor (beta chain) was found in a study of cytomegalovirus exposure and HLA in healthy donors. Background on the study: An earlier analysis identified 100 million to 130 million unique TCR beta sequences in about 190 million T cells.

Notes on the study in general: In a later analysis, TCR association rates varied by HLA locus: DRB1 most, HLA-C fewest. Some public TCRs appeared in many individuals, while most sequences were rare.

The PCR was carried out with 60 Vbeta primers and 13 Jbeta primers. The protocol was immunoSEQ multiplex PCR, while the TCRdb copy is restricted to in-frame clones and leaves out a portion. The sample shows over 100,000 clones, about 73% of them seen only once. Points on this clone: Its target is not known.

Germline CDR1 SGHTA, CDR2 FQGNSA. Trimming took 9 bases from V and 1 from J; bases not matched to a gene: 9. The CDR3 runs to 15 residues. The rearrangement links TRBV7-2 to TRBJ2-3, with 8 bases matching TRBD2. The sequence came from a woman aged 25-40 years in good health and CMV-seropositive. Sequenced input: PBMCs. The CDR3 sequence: CASYHRRGGTDTQYF. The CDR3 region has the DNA TGTGCCAGTTATCACCGGCGGGGGGGCACAGATACGCAGTATTTT.